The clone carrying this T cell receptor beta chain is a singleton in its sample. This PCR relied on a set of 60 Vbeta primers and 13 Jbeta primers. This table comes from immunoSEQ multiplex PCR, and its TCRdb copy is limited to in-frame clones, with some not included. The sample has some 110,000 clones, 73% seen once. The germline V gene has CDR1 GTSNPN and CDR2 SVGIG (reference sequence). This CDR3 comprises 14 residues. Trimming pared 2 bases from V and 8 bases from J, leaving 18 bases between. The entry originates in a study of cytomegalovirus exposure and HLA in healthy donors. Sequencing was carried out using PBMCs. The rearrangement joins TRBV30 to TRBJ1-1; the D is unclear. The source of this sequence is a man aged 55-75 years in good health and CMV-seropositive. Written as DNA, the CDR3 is TGTGCCTGGAGTCCGACCCGCCGGAGTCTGGAAGCTTTCTTT. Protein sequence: CAWSPTRRSLEAFF.